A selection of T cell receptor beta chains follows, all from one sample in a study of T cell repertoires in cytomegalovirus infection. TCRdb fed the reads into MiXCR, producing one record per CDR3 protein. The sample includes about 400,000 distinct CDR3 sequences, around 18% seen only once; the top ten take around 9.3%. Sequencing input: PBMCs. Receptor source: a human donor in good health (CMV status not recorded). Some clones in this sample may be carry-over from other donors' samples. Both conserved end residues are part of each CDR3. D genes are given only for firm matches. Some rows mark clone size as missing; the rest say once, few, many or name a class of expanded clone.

cdr3_nt: TGTGCCAGTGAACCCTCCCTCGGGATCGGCTATGGCTACACCTTC
cdr3_aa: CASEPSLGIGYGYTF
clone_size: NA
d_call: NA
j_call: TRBJ1-2
v_call: TRBV19

cdr3_nt: TGCGCCAGCAGCCAAGAAGGACTAGCGGGGAAAGAGACCCAGTACTTC
cdr3_aa: CASSQEGLAGKETQYF
clone_size: NA
d_call: TRBD2
j_call: TRBJ2-5
v_call: TRBV4-1

cdr3_nt: TGCAGTGCTAGCCACCGGGACGGAGGCTACAATGAGCAGTTCTTC
cdr3_aa: CSASHRDGGYNEQFF
clone_size: few
d_call: NA
j_call: TRBJ2-1
v_call: TRBV20-1

cdr3_nt: TGTGCCAGCAGCTTAGAACTAGCTCGAAAAGAGACCCAGTACTTC
cdr3_aa: CASSLELARKETQYF
clone_size: many
d_call: NA
j_call: TRBJ2-5
v_call: TRBV7-6

cdr3_nt: TGTGCCACAGGAACTAGCGGGGGAGTCACAGATACGCAGTATTTT
cdr3_aa: CATGTSGGVTDTQYF
clone_size: NA
d_call: TRBD2
j_call: TRBJ2-3
v_call: TRBV10-3

cdr3_nt: TGCGCCAGCAGCCACCCACCCGGGGCAGTCGGCACAGATACGCAGTATTTT
cdr3_aa: CASSHPPGAVGTDTQYF
clone_size: NA
d_call: NA
j_call: TRBJ2-3
v_call: TRBV4-1

cdr3_nt: TGCAGTGCCCGATTCGCCTCCTACAATGAGCAGTTCTTC
cdr3_aa: CSARFASYNEQFF
clone_size: few
d_call: NA
j_call: TRBJ2-1
v_call: TRBV20-1

cdr3_nt: TGTGCCAGCAGTCGGGGGATAGCGGGGGGGCGAGATACGCAGTATTTT
cdr3_aa: CASSRGIAGGRDTQYF
clone_size: many
d_call: TRBD2
j_call: TRBJ2-3
v_call: TRBV6-5

cdr3_nt: TGTGCCAGCACCAGGGACAGATTTAGAACCTACAATGAGCAGTTCTTC
cdr3_aa: CASTRDRFRTYNEQFF
clone_size: few
d_call: TRBD1
j_call: TRBJ2-1
v_call: TRBV7-9

cdr3_nt: TGTGCCACCCAAAATATCGGGACAGGGAGGACCGGGGAGCTGTTTTTT
cdr3_aa: CATQNIGTGRTGELFF
clone_size: few
d_call: TRBD1
j_call: TRBJ2-2
v_call: TRBV15

cdr3_nt: TGTGCCAGCAGCTTAGTAGGCGGGACAGGGGGCGTAAGGGGCTACGAGCAGTACTTC
cdr3_aa: CASSLVGGTGGVRGYEQYF
clone_size: many
d_call: TRBD1
j_call: TRBJ2-7
v_call: TRBV11-2

cdr3_nt: TGTGCCATCAGTGGGGTGTCGGGGGGCCTTCGAGAGACCCAGTACTTC
cdr3_aa: CAISGVSGGLRETQYF
clone_size: many
d_call: NA
j_call: TRBJ2-5
v_call: TRBV10-3

cdr3_nt: TGTGCCAGCAGTCTAGGGGAACAGGGGTTCGAAAAACTGTTTTTT
cdr3_aa: CASSLGEQGFEKLFF
clone_size: few
d_call: TRBD1
j_call: TRBJ1-4
v_call: TRBV12-3/TRBV12-4

cdr3_nt: TGTGCCAGCAGCCGCAGACTAGCGGGAGACTCCTACAATGAGCAGTTCTTC
cdr3_aa: CASSRRLAGDSYNEQFF
clone_size: NA
d_call: TRBD2
j_call: TRBJ2-1
v_call: TRBV7-2

cdr3_nt: TGCAGTGCTGGGACAGGGGTGCCCTTCCTCGAGCAGTACTTC
cdr3_aa: CSAGTGVPFLEQYF
clone_size: many
d_call: TRBD1
j_call: TRBJ2-7
v_call: TRBV20-1

cdr3_nt: TGTGCCAGCAGTGTGGCCGGGACTCTGTCCTACGAGCAGTACTTC
cdr3_aa: CASSVAGTLSYEQYF
clone_size: many
d_call: NA
j_call: TRBJ2-7
v_call: TRBV12-3/TRBV12-4

cdr3_nt: TGTGCCAGCACACGGACAGAGAGCACAGATACGCAGTATTTT
cdr3_aa: CASTRTESTDTQYF
clone_size: many
d_call: NA
j_call: TRBJ2-3
v_call: TRBV7-9

cdr3_nt: TGTGCCACTCAGCGGGAGAGGTCCTACGAGCAGTACTTC
cdr3_aa: CATQRERSYEQYF
clone_size: few
d_call: TRBD2
j_call: TRBJ2-7
v_call: TRBV6-2/TRBV6-3

cdr3_nt: TGTGCCAGCTACTCGTCCGCGGCGAACACTGAAGCTTTCTTT
cdr3_aa: CASYSSAANTEAFF
clone_size: NA
d_call: NA
j_call: TRBJ1-1
v_call: TRBV18

cdr3_nt: TGCAGTGTTCCCGGGGGAGCCCAAAAAAACATTCAGTACTTC
cdr3_aa: CSVPGGAQKNIQYF
clone_size: few
d_call: NA
j_call: TRBJ2-4
v_call: TRBV20-1

cdr3_nt: TGCGCCAGCAGCCGGGCCCCACGAGGTCAGGGGAACACTGAAGCTTTCTTT
cdr3_aa: CASSRAPRGQGNTEAFF
clone_size: few
d_call: NA
j_call: TRBJ1-1
v_call: TRBV4-3

cdr3_nt: TGTGCCAGCAGCTCCCCCGGGACAGGGCACGAGCAGTACTTC
cdr3_aa: CASSSPGTGHEQYF
clone_size: few
d_call: TRBD1
j_call: TRBJ2-7
v_call: TRBV7-9

cdr3_nt: TGTGCCAGCGGGATCGAGGGGAGCACAGATACGCAGTATTTT
cdr3_aa: CASGIEGSTDTQYF
clone_size: NA
d_call: NA
j_call: TRBJ2-3
v_call: TRBV2

cdr3_nt: TGTGCCAGCAGTCCAAACAGGGGGCGCTTGCACGAGCAGTACTTC
cdr3_aa: CASSPNRGRLHEQYF
clone_size: few
d_call: TRBD1
j_call: TRBJ2-7
v_call: TRBV6-6

cdr3_nt: TGTGCCAGCAGCGTGTACACAGGGGATTCTGGAAACACCATATATTTT
cdr3_aa: CASSVYTGDSGNTIYF
clone_size: many
d_call: TRBD1
j_call: TRBJ1-3
v_call: TRBV7-9

cdr3_nt: TGTGCCAGCAGTCCCCGACCTTATCAGCCTTCGTACGAGCAGTACTTC
cdr3_aa: CASSPRPYQPSYEQYF
clone_size: many
d_call: NA
j_call: TRBJ2-7
v_call: TRBV27

cdr3_nt: TGTGCCACCAGTCCCACCCGCGGGAGCCCCAATGAGCAGTTCTTC
cdr3_aa: CATSPTRGSPNEQFF
clone_size: many
d_call: TRBD2
j_call: TRBJ2-1
v_call: TRBV24-1

cdr3_nt: TGTGCCAGCAGCACCATGGGACAGGTCGACGTTGAAGCTTTCTTT
cdr3_aa: CASSTMGQVDVEAFF
clone_size: many
d_call: TRBD1
j_call: TRBJ1-1
v_call: TRBV7-2

cdr3_nt: TGTGCCAGCAGCCAGGTGGCTAGCGGCTACGAGCAGTACTTC
cdr3_aa: CASSQVASGYEQYF
clone_size: many
d_call: TRBD2
j_call: TRBJ2-7
v_call: TRBV7-2

cdr3_nt: TGTGCCAGCAGTTATTCCCAGGGGTATTCACCCCTCCACTTT
cdr3_aa: CASSYSQGYSPLHF
clone_size: many
d_call: NA
j_call: TRBJ1-6
v_call: TRBV6-5

cdr3_nt: TGCAGTGCTAGAAGGAGGGACCACGATCTCGGCTACACCTTC
cdr3_aa: CSARRRDHDLGYTF
clone_size: few
d_call: NA
j_call: TRBJ1-2
v_call: TRBV20-1

cdr3_nt: TGTGCCAGCAGCTCGTCGGGGGGGCATAGTTATAACTATGGCTACACCTTC
cdr3_aa: CASSSSGGHSYNYGYTF
clone_size: many
d_call: NA
j_call: TRBJ1-2
v_call: TRBV7-8

cdr3_nt: TGTGCCAGCAGTGAAGGTCCAGGTATTCAGCCCCAGCATTTT
cdr3_aa: CASSEGPGIQPQHF
clone_size: few
d_call: NA
j_call: TRBJ1-5
v_call: TRBV2

cdr3_nt: TGTGCCAGCAGAAAGACAGGGGCTGATGGCTACACCTTC
cdr3_aa: CASRKTGADGYTF
clone_size: NA
d_call: TRBD1
j_call: TRBJ1-2
v_call: TRBV2

cdr3_nt: TGTGCCAGCAGCCGGGGACTAGCGGGATCTAGGAGCTCCTACAATGAGCAGTTCTTC
cdr3_aa: CASSRGLAGSRSSYNEQFF
clone_size: few
d_call: TRBD2
j_call: TRBJ2-1
v_call: TRBV11-2

cdr3_nt: TGTGCCAGCAGCCCAGGCAGCTTGCCGGAGGGAGAGACCCAGTACTTC
cdr3_aa: CASSPGSLPEGETQYF
clone_size: few
d_call: NA
j_call: TRBJ2-5
v_call: TRBV7-6

cdr3_nt: TGTGCCAGCAGCTTTATTGAGCGGGAGTACGAGCAGTACTTC
cdr3_aa: CASSFIEREYEQYF
clone_size: many
d_call: TRBD2
j_call: TRBJ2-7
v_call: TRBV7-2

cdr3_nt: TGTGCCAGCAGCTTTTCCGGAGGGGACTATGGCTACACCTTC
cdr3_aa: CASSFSGGDYGYTF
clone_size: NA
d_call: NA
j_call: TRBJ1-2
v_call: TRBV5-4

cdr3_nt: TGTGCCAGCAGCTATTCACTAGACGAGCAGTACTTC
cdr3_aa: CASSYSLDEQYF
clone_size: few
d_call: NA
j_call: TRBJ2-7
v_call: TRBV5-5

cdr3_nt: TGTGCCATCAGCCCCGGGGGAACCCTCGAAGAGACCCAGTACTTC
cdr3_aa: CAISPGGTLEETQYF
clone_size: NA
d_call: NA
j_call: TRBJ2-5
v_call: TRBV10-3

cdr3_nt: TGTGCCAGCAGCCATACAGGGCTCACCGGGGAGCTGTTTTTT
cdr3_aa: CASSHTGLTGELFF
clone_size: NA
d_call: NA
j_call: TRBJ2-2
v_call: TRBV14

cdr3_nt: TGTGCCAGCAGCTCCCCAGACCTGGGCCCGAACTCCTACGAGCAGTACTTC
cdr3_aa: CASSSPDLGPNSYEQYF
clone_size: few
d_call: NA
j_call: TRBJ2-7
v_call: TRBV7-6

cdr3_nt: TGTGCCAGCAGCCGCAGACCCCCTCCCGATACGCAGTATTTT
cdr3_aa: CASSRRPPPDTQYF
clone_size: few
d_call: NA
j_call: TRBJ2-3
v_call: TRBV14

cdr3_nt: TGTGCCAGCTTACGGGGGACTAGCGGGAACAATGAGCAGTTCTTC
cdr3_aa: CASLRGTSGNNEQFF
clone_size: few
d_call: TRBD2
j_call: TRBJ2-1
v_call: TRBV18

cdr3_nt: TGTGCCTGTTCCCGACAGGGGACCGTAGTGGGTTCACCCCTCCACTTT
cdr3_aa: CACSRQGTVVGSPLHF
clone_size: many
d_call: TRBD1
j_call: TRBJ1-6
v_call: TRBV11-2

cdr3_nt: TGTGCCAGCAGCTTAGATCTTGTGGGGGCAGGCTCACCCCTCCACTTT
cdr3_aa: CASSLDLVGAGSPLHF
clone_size: few
d_call: NA
j_call: TRBJ1-6
v_call: TRBV11-2

cdr3_nt: TGTGCCAGTAGTAGGGTGGTCAACACCGGGGAGCTGTTTTTT
cdr3_aa: CASSRVVNTGELFF
clone_size: NA
d_call: NA
j_call: TRBJ2-2
v_call: TRBV19

cdr3_nt: TGCGCCAGCAGTGAGTCGAGATCTAGCATTACGCAGTATTTT
cdr3_aa: CASSESRSSITQYF
clone_size: NA
d_call: NA
j_call: TRBJ2-3
v_call: TRBV10-2

cdr3_nt: TGTGCCAGTAGTAAATTACGGAGCGGACAGGGTCGACGGGGCTACACCTTC
cdr3_aa: CASSKLRSGQGRRGYTF
clone_size: few
d_call: TRBD1
j_call: TRBJ1-2
v_call: TRBV19

cdr3_nt: TGTGCCAGCAGCTTCGTCGGCTACGAGCAGTACTTC
cdr3_aa: CASSFVGYEQYF
clone_size: many
d_call: NA
j_call: TRBJ2-7
v_call: TRBV7-2

cdr3_nt: TGTGCCAGCAGGGGACAGGCCTATGGCTACACCTTC
cdr3_aa: CASRGQAYGYTF
clone_size: NA
d_call: TRBD1
j_call: TRBJ1-2
v_call: TRBV12-3/TRBV12-4

cdr3_nt: TGTGCCAGCAGCTTAGGGGGGGGGGTCTTCGGTGGCACCATATATTTT
cdr3_aa: CASSLGGGVFGGTIYF
clone_size: NA
d_call: NA
j_call: TRBJ1-3
v_call: TRBV7-2

cdr3_nt: TGTGCCAGCAGCCCCGCTGCGGCTAATCAGCCCCAGCATTTT
cdr3_aa: CASSPAAANQPQHF
clone_size: many
d_call: NA
j_call: TRBJ1-5
v_call: TRBV7-2

cdr3_nt: TGTGCCACCAGCAGAGCCTTGGGCGCCTACGAGCAGTACTTC
cdr3_aa: CATSRALGAYEQYF
clone_size: NA
d_call: NA
j_call: TRBJ2-7
v_call: TRBV15